The 30 T cell receptor beta chains listed next were all sequenced from one sample in a study of regulatory T cells in long-lasting Graves disease. Noted time point: newly diagnosed GD, antithyroid drugs for less than 3 months. RNA extracted from PBMCs served as the sequencing template. Construction of the TCR beta libraries employed iRepertoire HTBI primers in conjunction with Arm-PCR of CDR3 regions. From the multiplex PCR reads, TCRdb called clonotypes with MiXCR, one entry per CDR3 protein. The top ten clones hold approximately 15% of a sample with 400,000 to 500,000 distinct CDR3 sequences, about 14% of them seen once. This sample also appeared in a second study, on T cells in Graves' hyperthyroidism and ophthalmopathy.

Sequencing used peripheral blood mononuclear cells (PBMCs), obtained at new diagnosis, from a patient treated with antithyroid drugs. Receptors originate from a woman between 45 and 65 years old with Graves disease.

In this sample, this clonotype turned up a few times. This chain uses TRBV5-6 with TRBJ1-3; D gene unclear. This CDR3 is built from 13 residues. V was shortened by 3 bases and J by 0 bases, with 4 bases between the two germline ends. Germline loops: CDR1 SGHDT, CDR2 YYEEEE. The CDR3 sequence is CASSSPSGNTIYF. The CDR3 DNA follows: TGTGCCAGCAGCTCGCCCTCTGGAAACACCATATATTTT.

In its sample, this clonotype was seen many times. The chain combines TRBV10-1 with TRBJ1-3; D remains unclear. The CDR3 runs to 13 residues. Trimming left V 4 bases short and J 4 bases short, with 8 bases between. Looked up from germline, CDR1 is WNHNN and CDR2 is SYGVQD (reference sequence). Here the CDR3 DNA reads TGCGCCAGCAGTGCAGGTCTCGGAAACACCATATATTTT. Its protein is CASSAGLGNTIYF.

This clonotype was observed at least ten times. The V and J genes are TRBV7-9 and TRBJ2-7, with 11 bases aligning to TRBD2. Germline-derived CDR1 and CDR2 are SEHNR and FQNEAQ (reference sequence). After removal of 3 bases from V and 2 bases from J, the junction contained 9 bases not matched to a gene. The CDR3 contains 17 residues. The CDR3 is CASSLRLAGGIPYEQYF. In DNA, the CDR3 is TGTGCCAGCAGCTTGAGGCTAGCGGGAGGAATACCCTACGAGCAGTACTTC.

This clonotype was detected a few times. The CDR3 here is CASSLSPENTEAFF. The DNA of the CDR3 is TGCGCCAGCAGCTTGTCCCCAGAGAACACTGAAGCTTTCTTT. The chain combines TRBV5-1 with TRBJ1-1; D is unclear. Trimming pared 1 base from V and 1 base from J, leaving 8 bases between. The length of the CDR3 is 14 residues. Per the germline V gene, CDR1 is SGHRS and CDR2 is YFSETQ. Combining the CDR3 with reference TRBV5-1 and TRBJ1-1 gives the whole variable domain KAGVTQTPRYLIKTRGQQVTLSCSPISGHRSVSWYQQTPGQGLQFLFEYFSETQRNKGNFPGRFSGRQFSNSRSEMNVSTLELGDSALYLCASSLSPENTEAFFGQGTRLTVV.

This clonotype was seen repeatedly, ten times or more. The rearrangement joins TRBV28 to TRBJ2-1; TRBD2 matches 10 bases. This CDR3 has 16 residues. The germline CDR1 and CDR2 sequences are MDHEN and SYDVKM. J gave up 4 bases and V 5 bases, and 8 bases lay outside the gene matches. The CDR3 region is CASSTRTSGYYNEQFF. As DNA, the CDR3 is TGTGCCAGCAGTACTAGGACTAGCGGATATTACAATGAGCAGTTCTTC.

The chain joins TRBV7-9 to TRBJ2-1; 7 positions match TRBD2. V lost 1 base and J lost 9; bases outside the gene matches: 3. The CDR3 length is 13 residues. CDR1 and CDR2 from the germline V gene are SEHNR and FQNEAQ (reference sequence). The CDR3 DNA is TGTGCCAGCAGCTTAGGACTAGCCACTGAGCAGTTCTTC. It translates to CASSLGLATEQFF.

Many counts were recorded for this clonotype. V and J are TRBV6-1 and TRBJ2-7; possibly TRBD1 or TRBD2 for D (7 bases each). The CDR3 spans 14 residues. Deletions cut 6 bases from V and 4 bases from J, with 16 bases between. Germline values: CDR1 MNHNS, CDR2 SASEGT. The CDR3 DNA follows: TGTGCCAGCAGCCTCAGGGGGGGCCAGTACGAGCAGTACTTC. Protein product: CASSLRGGQYEQYF.

This clonotype has only a few counts. The gene calls are TRBV27 and TRBJ2-2; a weak D match, TRBD1 (6 bases). Trimming cost V 6 bases and J 4 bases, with 9 bases left between them. This CDR3 is 13 amino acids long. Germline CDR1 and CDR2: MNHEY and SMNVEV (reference sequence). CDR3 DNA sequence: TGTGCCAGCAGGAGGACAGCCACCGGGGAGCTGTTTTTT. It translates to CASRRTATGELFF.

At least ten counts were recorded for this clonotype. This chain connects TRBV7-9 to TRBJ2-2; the D gene is possibly TRBD2 (6 bases). Trimming cost V 1 base and J 0 bases, with 9 bases left between them. Germline V lookup: CDR1 SEHNR, CDR2 FQNEAQ (reference sequence). This CDR3 region has 16 residues. For the CDR3, the DNA is TGTGCCAGCAGCTTAGGTGGACTATCGAACACCGGGGAGCTGTTTTTT. This gives the protein CASSLGGLSNTGELFF.

The V and J genes are TRBV7-3 and TRBJ1-1; 9 bases line up with TRBD1. Germline assignment: CDR1 SGHTA and CDR2 FQGTGA. J gave up 0 bases and V 5 bases, and 10 bases lay outside the gene matches. The CDR3 contains 17 residues. CDR3 residues: CASSASLQGAMNTEAFF. The DNA of the CDR3 is TGTGCCAGCAGCGCCAGTTTACAGGGGGCAATGAACACTGAAGCTTTCTTT.

This chain joins TRBV7-3 and TRBJ2-3; TRBD1 is a possible D gene (6 bases). V was clipped by 4 bases and J by 3 bases, with 20 bases between them. This CDR3 region has 17 residues. Germline lookup yields CDR1 SGHTA and CDR2 FQGTGA. The CDR3 loop is CASSSQSGGRGTDTQYF. DNA for the CDR3: TGTGCCAGCAGCTCCCAGTCAGGCGGCAGGGGAACAGATACGCAGTATTTT.

This clonotype was recorded many times. The V and J genes are TRBV5-1 and TRBJ2-1, with TRBD1 matching over 9 bases. The CDR3 is 15 amino acids. CDR1 SGHRS and CDR2 YFSETQ come from the germline V gene. V gave up 4 bases and J gave up 4 bases; unmatched junction bases: 6. The DNA of the CDR3 is TGCGCCAGCAGCGCGGACAGGGGCCGGTACAATGAGCAGTTCTTC. This gives the protein CASSADRGRYNEQFF.

The sample holds many counts of this clonotype. The gene calls are TRBV11-2 and TRBJ2-7, with D perhaps assigned TRBD1 or TRBD2 (5 bases each). The V and J ends lost 4 bases and 7 bases respectively, with 17 bases between them. Germline CDR1 reads SGHAT; CDR2 reads FQNNGV. This CDR3 region has 14 residues. CDR3 nucleotides: TGTGCCAGCAGCTGGGGACCGAAGATCGGGGAGCAGTACTTC. Translation gives CASSWGPKIGEQYF.

The table lists this clonotype with a few counts. The chain has TRBV11-2 and TRBJ2-2; weak D call: TRBD2 (6 bases). Germline lookup yields CDR1 SGHAT and CDR2 FQNNGV. CDR3 length equals 16 residues. Trimming cost V 5 bases and J 2 bases, with 15 bases left between them. The chain's CDR3 is CASSPLSGVNTGELFF. CDR3 in DNA: TGTGCCAGCAGCCCCCTGTCGGGAGTTAACACCGGGGAGCTGTTTTTT.

At least ten counts were recorded for this clonotype. The chain joins TRBV12-3 or TRBV12-4 to TRBJ2-1; D uncertain. This CDR3 spans 16 amino acids. Trimming cost V 7 bases and J 0 bases, with 16 bases left between them. The CDR3 coding sequence is TGTGCCAGCACCCCACGGCCGGAGAGCTCCTACAATGAGCAGTTCTTC. Residues: CASTPRPESSYNEQFF.

This clonotype was picked up many times. The gene calls are TRBV2 and TRBJ2-1, with 9 bases aligning to TRBD2. The CDR3 has 18 amino acids. Unmatched junction bases numbered 11, after V lost 1 base and J lost 4 bases. From germline, CDR1 is SNHLY and CDR2 FYNNEI. Here the CDR3 DNA reads TGTGCCAGCAGTGAAGTAGGGGCGGGAGGGTTCCCTTACAATGAGCAGTTCTTC. Translating gives CASSEVGAGGFPYNEQFF.

This clonotype has just a few counts. This chain joins TRBV7-9 and TRBJ1-5; the D gene is possibly TRBD1 (6 bases). Trimming took 1 base from V and 5 from J, leaving 21 bases between them. The germline gives CDR1 SEHNR, CDR2 FQNEAQ (reference sequence). This CDR3 is built from 18 residues. The CDR3 region has the DNA TGTGCCAGCAGCTTAGAATATAAGACGAGGGGGATAGATCAGCCCCAGCATTTT. Translating it yields CASSLEYKTRGIDQPQHF.

This clonotype was counted many times. The chain couples TRBV29-1 to TRBJ2-3; tentative D call: TRBD2 (6 bases). The CDR3 totals 15 residues. Germline-derived CDR1 and CDR2 are SQVTM and ANQGSEA. Trimming stripped 6 bases from V and 6 bases from J, with 22 bases between. The CDR3 loop reads CSVASPSREGDTQYF. The CDR3, as DNA: TGCAGCGTCGCATCCCCCTCGCGGGAAGGCGATACGCAGTATTTT.

This clonotype was seen repeatedly, ten times or more. One end of the junction varies from germline; a read error may be responsible. The J gene is TRBJ2-7, the V gene TRBV28; D remains unclear. Germline V gene data show CDR1 as MDHEN and CDR2 as SYDVKM. The CDR3 runs to 15 residues. The CDR3 bases are TGTGCCAGCAGTTTTGATTTCCTGAAACGCTACAAGCAGTACTTC. The encoded protein is CASSFDFLKRYKQYF.

This clonotype was counted ten times or more. The chain uses TRBV2 and TRBJ2-5; a weak D match, TRBD1 (5 bases). Trimming took off 6 bases at V and 5 bases at J, with 16 bases between the two ends. This CDR3 has 14 residues. Germline CDR1 is SNHLY and CDR2 is FYNNEI. The CDR3, as DNA: TGTGCCAGCAGAACGGACACCCAAGGGGAGACCCAGTACTTC. Its translation: CASRTDTQGETQYF.

This clonotype has just a few counts. CDR3 region: CASSSGGSRNNEQFF. CDR3 coding DNA: TGTGCCAGCAGTTCAGGTGGGAGTAGAAACAATGAGCAGTTCTTC. The V call is TRBV27, the J call TRBJ2-1; TRBD2 might be the D (5 bases). CDR1 and CDR2 (germline): MNHEY, SMNVEV (reference sequence). The V and J ends lost 4 bases and 5 bases respectively, with 15 bases between them. CDR3 length: 15 residues.

V and J are TRBV19 and TRBJ2-2; D tentatively fits TRBD1 or TRBD2 (5 bases each). The CDR3 has 14 residues. Trimming shortened V by 7 bases and J by 4 bases, and 13 bases separated the two germline ends. The germline V gene has CDR1 LNHDA and CDR2 SQIVND (reference sequence). The CDR3 coding sequence is TGTGCCAGTACTGAGGTCGGGGCCACCGGGGAGCTGTTTTTT. Amino acid sequence: CASTEVGATGELFF.

This clonotype was observed once. The V call is TRBV5-1, the J call TRBJ2-7; 8 bases align to TRBD2. Trimming at V came to 3 bases and at J to 5 bases, leaving 7 bases not matched to a gene. Germline CDR1 reads SGHRS; CDR2 reads YFSETQ. This CDR3 is 14 amino acids long. CDR3 bases: TGCGCCAGCAGCTCAACTTCCGGGAGGGACGAGCAGTACTTC. Encoded protein: CASSSTSGRDEQYF.

The CDR3 sequence is CATQGSWNQPQHF. The CDR3 region has the DNA TGTGCCACCCAAGGGAGCTGGAATCAGCCCCAGCATTTT. The rearrangement joins TRBV19 to TRBJ1-5; unclear D gene. Germline loops: CDR1 LNHDA, CDR2 SQIVND (reference sequence). The CDR3 runs 13 residues. Deletions cut 10 bases from V and 4 bases from J, with 14 bases between.

This rearrangement joins TRBV7-4 to TRBJ2-7; D possibly corresponds to TRBD1 (5 bases). Between the trimmed V and J ends, which lost 3 bases and 3 bases, there was a span of 15 bases. The CDR3 length is 15 residues. Germline V CDR1 and CDR2: SGHVT, SQSDAQ. The CDR3 DNA sequence: TGTGCCAGCAGCTTTGGGGCCGAGTCCTACTACGAGCAGTACTTC. As protein: CASSFGAESYYEQYF.

This clonotype appeared once. A much bigger clone sits one base away, suggesting this may be a read error. The gene calls are TRBV2 and TRBJ1-5, with TRBD1 as a possible D gene (6 bases). The CDR3 is 15 residues long. Germline V CDR1 and CDR2: SNHLY, FYNNEI. The CDR3 sequence is CVSSRGQLSNQPQHF. Here the CDR3 DNA reads TGTGTCAGCAGCAGAGGACAGTTGAGCAATCAGCCCCAGCATTTT.

The rearrangement links TRBV9 to TRBJ2-2; D is unclear. Trimming took 0 bases from V and 5 from J, leaving 2 bases between them. Germline CDR1 SGDLS, CDR2 YYNGEE. The CDR3 is made up of 12 amino acids. In DNA form, the CDR3 reads TGTGCCAGCAGCGTAGTTACCGGGGAGCTGTTTTTT. Translation: CASSVVTGELFF.

This clonotype was found a few times. The chain has TRBV27 and TRBJ1-5; 7 bases agree with TRBD1. In germline, CDR1 is MNHEY, CDR2 SMNVEV (reference sequence). V lost 6 bases and J lost 2; bases outside the gene matches: 7. CDR3 length equals 15 residues. The CDR3 sequence: CASRRGTGGNQPQHF. CDR3 bases: TGTGCCAGCAGACGAGGTACAGGGGGCAATCAGCCCCAGCATTTT.

At least ten counts were recorded for this clonotype. This chain joins TRBV28 and TRBJ2-1, with unresolved D. Germline V gene sequence: CDR1 MDHEN, CDR2 SYDVKM. Trimming stripped 7 bases from V and 6 bases from J, with 22 bases between. The CDR3 runs 16 residues. The CDR3 loop reads CASNYRSIPFGNEQFF. The CDR3, as DNA: TGTGCCAGCAACTACCGGAGCATACCTTTCGGCAATGAGCAGTTCTTC.

This clonotype showed up many times. The chain employs TRBV28 and TRBJ2-3; TRBD1 might be the D (5 bases). Germline CDR1 reads MDHEN; CDR2 reads SYDVKM. V was clipped by 8 bases and J by 6 bases, with 24 bases between them. This CDR3 region has 16 residues. The CDR3 DNA reads as TGTGCCAGCCTCTCCCCCGGCAGGGTCAATTTTGATACGCAGTATTTT. Its protein product is CASLSPGRVNFDTQYF.